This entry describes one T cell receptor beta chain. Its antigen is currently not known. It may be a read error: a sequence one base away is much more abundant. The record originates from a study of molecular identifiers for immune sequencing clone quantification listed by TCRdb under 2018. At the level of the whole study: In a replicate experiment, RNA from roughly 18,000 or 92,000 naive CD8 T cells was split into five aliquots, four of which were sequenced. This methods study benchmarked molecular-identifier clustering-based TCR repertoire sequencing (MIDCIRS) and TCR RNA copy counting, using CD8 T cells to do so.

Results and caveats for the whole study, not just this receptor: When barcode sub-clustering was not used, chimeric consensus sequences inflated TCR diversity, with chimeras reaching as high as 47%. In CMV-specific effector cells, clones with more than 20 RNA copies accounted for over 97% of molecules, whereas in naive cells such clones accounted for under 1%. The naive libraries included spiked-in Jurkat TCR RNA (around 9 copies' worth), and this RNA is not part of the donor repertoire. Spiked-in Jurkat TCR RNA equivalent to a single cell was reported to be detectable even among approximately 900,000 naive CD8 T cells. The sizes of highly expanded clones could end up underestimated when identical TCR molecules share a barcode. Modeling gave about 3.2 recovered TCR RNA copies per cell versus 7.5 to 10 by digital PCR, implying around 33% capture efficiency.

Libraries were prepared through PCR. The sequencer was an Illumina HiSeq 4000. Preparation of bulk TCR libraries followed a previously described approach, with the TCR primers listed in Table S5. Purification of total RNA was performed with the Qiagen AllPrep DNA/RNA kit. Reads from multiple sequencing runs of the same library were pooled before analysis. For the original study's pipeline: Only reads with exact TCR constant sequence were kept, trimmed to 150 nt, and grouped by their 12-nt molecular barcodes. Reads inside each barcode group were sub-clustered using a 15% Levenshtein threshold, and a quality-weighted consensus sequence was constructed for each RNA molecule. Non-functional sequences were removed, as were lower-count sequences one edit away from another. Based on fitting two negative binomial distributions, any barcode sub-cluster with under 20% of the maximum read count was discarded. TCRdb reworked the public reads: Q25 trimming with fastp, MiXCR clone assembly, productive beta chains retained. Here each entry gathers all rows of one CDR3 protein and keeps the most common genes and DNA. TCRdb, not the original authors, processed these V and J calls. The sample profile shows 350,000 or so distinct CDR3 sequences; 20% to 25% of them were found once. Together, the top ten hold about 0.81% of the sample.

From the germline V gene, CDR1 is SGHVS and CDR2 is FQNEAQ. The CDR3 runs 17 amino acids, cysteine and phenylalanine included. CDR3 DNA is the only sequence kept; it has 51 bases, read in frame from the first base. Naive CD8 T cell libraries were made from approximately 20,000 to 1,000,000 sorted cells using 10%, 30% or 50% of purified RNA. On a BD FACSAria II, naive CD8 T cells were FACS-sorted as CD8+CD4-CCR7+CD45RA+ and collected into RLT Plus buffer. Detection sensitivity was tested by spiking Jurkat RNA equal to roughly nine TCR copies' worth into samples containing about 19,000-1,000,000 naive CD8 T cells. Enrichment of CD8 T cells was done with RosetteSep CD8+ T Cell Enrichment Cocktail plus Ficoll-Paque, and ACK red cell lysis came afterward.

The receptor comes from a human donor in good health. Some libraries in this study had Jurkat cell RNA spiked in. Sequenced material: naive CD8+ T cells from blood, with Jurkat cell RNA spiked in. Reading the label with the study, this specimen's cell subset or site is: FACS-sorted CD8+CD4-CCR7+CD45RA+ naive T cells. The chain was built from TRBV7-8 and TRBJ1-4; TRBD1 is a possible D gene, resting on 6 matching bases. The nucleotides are TGTGCCAGCAGTTTAGCCGGGACAACTGCAACTAATGAAAAACTGCTTTTT. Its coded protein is CASSLAGTTATNEKLLF.